This passage covers 32 T cell receptor beta chains from one sample sequenced in a study of T cells after yellow fever vaccination (dated by TCRdb to the late 2010s). The receptor library was made with 5' RACE. Sequencing was carried out with an Illumina HiSeq 2500. Starting from the raw public reads, TCRdb applied fastp trimming at Q25, assembled clones with MiXCR and retained in-frame beta chains. Merged by CDR3 protein, the rows form single entries marked with the most common genes and DNA. A total of 200,000 to 300,000 distinct CDR3 sequences appear in this sample, under 15% of them only once. In total, the top ten clones hold roughly 0.5% of the sample. Read against the paper, the sample's treatment or condition label means: live attenuated yellow fever vaccine strain. The source was CD4+ T cells sorted from PBMCs, collected 45 days after the yellow fever booster vaccination. The receptors shown here come from a man aged 30-40 years who received the YFV17D yellow fever vaccine.

The chain recombines TRBV3-1 with TRBJ2-5; D ambiguous. The CDR3 contains 12 residues. The germline CDR1 and CDR2 sequences are LGHDT and YNNKEL (reference sequence). V lost 7 bases to trimming and J lost 5 bases, with 11 bases between them. DNA for the CDR3: TGTGCCAGCACCTCGATAGGGGAGACCCAGTACTTC. This translates into CASTSIGETQYF.

The CDR3 coding sequence is TGTGCCAGCAGCACGGGACAGGGGAACACTGAAGCTTTCTTT. Its translation: CASSTGQGNTEAFF. The chain has TRBV12-3 or TRBV12-4 and TRBJ1-1, with TRBD1 matching over 9 bases. V was pared by 6 bases and J by 1 base, with 3 bases of the junction left unmatched. CDR3 length: 14 residues.

This clonotype appeared a few times. The chain carries TRBV7-2 and TRBJ2-5; TRBD2 aligns across 13 bases. V shed 0 bases, J shed 5 bases, and the junction held 12 bases outside the gene matches. Germline CDR1 SGHTA, CDR2 FQGNSA. The length of the CDR3 is 19 residues. CDR3 sequence: CASSLAPPGTSGELETQYF. DNA for the CDR3: TGTGCCAGCAGCTTAGCGCCCCCCGGGACTAGCGGGGAACTTGAGACCCAGTACTTC.

This clonotype has just a few counts. The chain couples TRBV11-2 to TRBJ2-5; D gene ambiguous. Germline loops: CDR1 SGHAT, CDR2 FQNNGV. CDR3 length: 14 amino acids. The germline V and J ends were trimmed by 5 bases and 3 bases, with 13 bases remaining between them. CDR3 coding DNA: TGTGCCAGCAGCCCACTTATCATTAAAGAGACCCAGTACTTC. Protein: CASSPLIIKETQYF.

J is TRBJ2-2 and V is TRBV30; D remains ambiguous. CDR1 and CDR2 from the germline V gene are GTSNPN and SVGIG (reference sequence). This CDR3 spans 15 amino acids. Trimming shortened V by 2 bases and J by 5 bases, and 15 bases separated the two germline ends. CDR3 DNA: TGTGCCTGGAGTTTTAGGCCTCAACTGACCGGGGAGCTGTTTTTT. It specifies CAWSFRPQLTGELFF.

This chain joins TRBV5-1 and TRBJ2-5; maybe TRBD1 (6 bases). Germline assignment: CDR1 SGHRS and CDR2 YFSETQ. The ends were cut back, 5 bases at V and 4 bases at J, with 12 bases in the middle. The CDR3 has 13 residues. The CDR3 loop reads CASRVGQRETQYF. CDR3 DNA: TGCGCCAGCAGAGTTGGACAGAGAGAGACCCAGTACTTC.

The genes are TRBV7-2 and TRBJ2-1, with TRBD2 matching over 7 bases. CDR3 length: 15 residues. Looked up from germline, CDR1 is SGHTA and CDR2 is FQGNSA. The trim removed 4 bases at V and 8 bases at J, leaving 11 bases unmatched. The DNA for the CDR3 is TGTGCCAGCAGCTCTAGCGGAGGGGAGTATTATGAGCAGTTCTTC. It codes for CASSSSGGEYYEQFF. The full variable domain, completed using reference TRBV7-2 and TRBJ2-1, is GAGVSQSPSNKVTEKGKDVELRCDPISGHTALYWYRQSLGQGLEFLIYFQGNSAPDKSGLPSDRFSAERTGGSVSTLTIQRTQQEDSAVYLCASSSSGGEYYEQFFGPGTRLTVL.

About this clonotype itself: This may be a read error: a much more frequent sequence differs by one nucleotide. DNA for the CDR3: TGTGCCAGCAGTTTGCTAGCGCCTATCACAGATACGCAGTATTTT. Protein sequence: CASSLLAPITDTQYF. The V gene is TRBV12-3 or TRBV12-4, the J gene TRBJ2-3; tentative D call: TRBD2 (6 bases). The CDR3 totals 15 residues. Trimming stripped 3 bases from V and 2 bases from J, with 12 bases between.

V usage is TRBV5-1 and J usage is TRBJ1-5; D not resolved. V lost 4 bases, J lost 9 bases, and 14 bases lay in between. Germline CDR1 reads SGHRS; CDR2 reads YFSETQ. This CDR3 contains 13 residues. The CDR3 is CASSTKLGGPQHF. The CDR3 DNA reads as TGCGCCAGCAGCACGAAACTCGGTGGGCCCCAGCATTTT.

V is TRBV29-1 and J is TRBJ2-5; no definite D call. The V end was cut by 8 bases, the J end by 5 bases, with 15 bases between. CDR3 length: 12 amino acids. Germline V CDR1 and CDR2: SQVTM, ANQGSEA. DNA for the CDR3: TGCAGCCATGGACGGTACAAGGAGACCCAGTACTTC. Translating it yields CSHGRYKETQYF.

In its sample, this clonotype was seen many times. The chain has TRBV5-1 and TRBJ2-5; perhaps TRBD1 as D (6 bases). The V end lost 2 bases, the J end lost 1 base, and 9 bases lay between the germline ends. Looked up from germline, CDR1 is SGHRS and CDR2 is YFSETQ. The CDR3 runs to 14 residues. DNA of the CDR3: TGCGCCAGCAGCTTAGGGGGTTCCCAAGAGACCCAGTACTTC. Translated, it gives CASSLGGSQETQYF. The whole variable domain, filled in from reference TRBV5-1 and TRBJ2-5, reads KAGVTQTPRYLIKTRGQQVTLSCSPISGHRSVSWYQQTPGQGLQFLFEYFSETQRNKGNFPGRFSGRQFSNSRSEMNVSTLELGDSALYLCASSLGGSQETQYFGPGTRLLVL.

This rearrangement joins TRBV27 to TRBJ1-5; D possibly corresponds to TRBD1 (5 bases). Germline V gene lookup returns CDR1 MNHEY and CDR2 SMNVEV (reference sequence). This CDR3 has 13 residues. Trimming took 4 bases from V and 4 from J, leaving 8 bases between them. As DNA, the CDR3 is TGTGCCAGCAGTTGGCGGGGGAATCAGCCCCAGCATTTT. Amino acids: CASSWRGNQPQHF.

This clonotype was detected a few times. The chain recombines TRBV4-2 with TRBJ2-5; TRBD2 matches 11 bases. In germline, CDR1 is LGHNA, CDR2 YNFKEQ. After removal of 4 bases from V and 5 bases from J, the junction contained 6 bases not matched to a gene. The CDR3 spans 15 residues. As DNA, the CDR3 is TGTGCCAGCAGCCCACTAGCGGGAGTCTGGGAGACCCAGTACTTC. It yields the protein CASSPLAGVWETQYF.

The chain carries TRBV5-6 and TRBJ1-2; the D is unclear. The germline V and J ends were trimmed by 0 bases and 6 bases, with 9 bases remaining between them. Germline V gene sequence: CDR1 SGHDT, CDR2 YYEEEE. CDR3 length equals 13 residues. As DNA, the CDR3 is TGTGCCAGCAGCTTGGGAAAGCCTGATGGCTACACCTTC. It codes for CASSLGKPDGYTF.

A few counts support this clonotype. The V and J genes are TRBV4-2 and TRBJ2-1; the D is unclear. Germline CDR1 reads LGHNA; CDR2 reads YNFKEQ. Trimming took off 0 bases at V and 9 bases at J, with 12 bases between the two ends. The CDR3 has 14 residues. The CDR3 loop is CASSQDQSFVEQFF. DNA for the CDR3: TGTGCCAGCAGCCAAGATCAAAGTTTCGTTGAGCAGTTCTTC.

A few counts support this clonotype. The CDR3: CSASLATSVYEQYF. The CDR3 nucleotides read TGCAGTGCTAGTCTCGCGACTAGCGTATACGAGCAGTACTTC. The J gene is TRBJ2-7, the V gene TRBV20-1; TRBD2 aligns across 8 bases. Looked up from germline, CDR1 is DFQATT and CDR2 is SNEGSKA (reference sequence). Trimming removed 3 bases from V and 4 bases from J; junction bases left unmatched: 8. There are 14 residues in the CDR3.

This clonotype appeared a few times. This chain links TRBV29-1 with TRBJ2-4; tentative D call: TRBD1 (5 bases). Germline CDR1 reads SQVTM; CDR2 reads ANQGSEA. CDR3 length: 13 residues. Trimming removed 2 bases at V and 2 bases at J, with 7 bases between. CDR3 sequence (DNA): TGCAGCGTTGAATCAGGGTCCAAAAACATTCAGTACTTC. Its translation: CSVESGSKNIQYF.

There are a few counts of this clonotype. The J gene is TRBJ2-2, the V gene TRBV12-3 or TRBV12-4, with 8 nucleotides matching TRBD2. Unmatched junction bases numbered 6, after V lost 2 bases and J lost 4 bases. This CDR3 is 16 amino acids long. The CDR3 DNA reads TGTGCCAGCAGTTTACTTGCGGGAGGCCTCACCGGGGAGCTGTTTTTT. Translating gives CASSLLAGGLTGELFF.

This clonotype has just a few counts. This chain connects TRBV6-2 or TRBV6-3 to TRBJ2-2; 8 bases are shared with TRBD2. The germline gives CDR1 MNHEY, CDR2 SVGEGT. V dropped 4 bases and J dropped 7; count of bases not matched to a gene: 8. This CDR3 is built from 15 residues. CDR3 in amino acids: CASSSAGTRVGELFF. The CDR3 nucleotides read TGTGCCAGCAGTTCCGCCGGGACTAGGGTCGGGGAGCTGTTTTTT.

The CDR3 reads CASSQAGSGRFEQFF. The CDR3 DNA sequence: TGCGCCAGCAGCCAAGCGGGTAGCGGGAGATTTGAGCAGTTCTTC. The chain combines TRBV4-3 with TRBJ2-1; 9 nucleotides align to TRBD2. CDR1 is LGHNA, CDR2 YSLEER, per germline. The V and J ends lost 1 base and 9 bases, in that order; junction bases with no gene match: 7. The CDR3 totals 15 residues.

This clonotype was seen only a few times. The J gene is TRBJ2-7, the V gene TRBV12-3 or TRBV12-4; no reliable D call. V was cut by 7 bases and J by 6 bases, with 10 bases left in between. This CDR3 comprises 11 residues. The CDR3 DNA reads as TGTGCCAGCACCCGAGACCCCGAGCAGTACTTC. Protein: CASTRDPEQYF.

The chain carries TRBV4-3 and TRBJ2-7; D perhaps matches TRBD1 (6 bases). Germline V gene sequence: CDR1 LGHNA, CDR2 YSLEER. Trimming shortened V by 0 bases and J by 7 bases, and 16 bases separated the two germline ends. The CDR3 has 15 residues. The CDR3 loop reads CASSQESTGRGEQYF. In nucleotides, the CDR3 is TGCGCCAGCAGCCAAGAGAGTACAGGGCGCGGGGAGCAGTACTTC.

The gene calls are TRBV20-1 and TRBJ2-5; 7 bases agree with TRBD2. V trimming: 6 bases; J trimming: 6 bases; junction bases outside the gene matches: 13. The CDR3 covers 14 residues. Per the germline V gene, CDR1 is DFQATT and CDR2 is SNEGSKA (reference sequence). For the CDR3, the DNA is TGCAGTGCAAGCGAAGCGGAGGGAGGGCAGACCCAGTACTTC. Translating gives CSASEAEGGQTQYF.

This clonotype was seen only a few times. The V call is TRBV14, the J call TRBJ2-5; D is perhaps TRBD2 (6 bases). CDR1 SGHDN and CDR2 FVKESK come from the germline V gene. CDR3 length equals 15 residues. Between the trimmed V and J ends, which lost 2 bases and 4 bases, there was a span of 14 bases. In nucleotides, the CDR3 is TGTGCCAGCAGCCAACGTCGAGGGAGGAGAGAGACCCAGTACTTC. Its protein product is CASSQRRGRRETQYF.

This sequence joins TRBV7-2 and TRBJ2-7; D may be TRBD1 (5 bases). V was cut by 2 bases and J by 3 bases, with 11 bases left in between. Germline CDR1 reads SGHTA; CDR2 reads FQGNSA. The CDR3 covers 14 residues. CDR3 loop: CASSLSQDIYEQYF. CDR3 sequence (DNA): TGTGCCAGCAGCTTAAGTCAGGACATCTACGAGCAGTACTTC.

This clonotype was seen more than once but under ten times. V is TRBV7-3 and J is TRBJ2-5; D tentatively fits TRBD1 or TRBD2 (5 bases each). The ends were cut back, 5 bases at V and 2 bases at J, with 15 bases in the middle. Germline CDR1 and CDR2: SGHTA and FQGTGA. This CDR3 is built from 15 residues. CDR3 coding DNA: TGTGCCAGCAGCGCAAGCCCGGGACCTCAAGAGACCCAGTACTTC. Encoded protein: CASSASPGPQETQYF.

The sample holds a few counts of this clonotype. This chain joins TRBV3-1 and TRBJ1-6; no clear D. The V end was cut by 5 bases, the J end by 8 bases, with 22 bases between. Germline loops: CDR1 LGHDT, CDR2 YNNKEL (reference sequence). The CDR3 is 17 amino acids. CDR3 region: CASSKGAGSGRYSPLHF. CDR3 nucleotides: TGTGCCAGCAGCAAAGGCGCGGGGTCAGGACGGTATTCACCCCTCCACTTT.

This chain uses TRBV11-2 with TRBJ2-1, with 7 bases that match TRBD2. The CDR3 is 14 residues long. V was pared by 5 bases and J by 8 bases, with 9 bases of the junction left unmatched. Germline loops: CDR1 SGHAT, CDR2 FQNNGV. The CDR3, as DNA: TGTGCCAGCAGCCGGGGGGACCGGGAATATGAGCAGTTCTTC. As protein: CASSRGDREYEQFF.

In its sample, this clonotype was seen a few times. V gene TRBV7-8 combines with J gene TRBJ1-3; D gene ambiguous. Per the germline V gene, CDR1 is SGHVS and CDR2 is FQNEAQ. V dropped 5 bases and J dropped 1 base, with 15 bases sitting between them. This CDR3 is 16 amino acids long. CDR3 sequence (DNA): TGTGCCAGCAGCCTCACCGACGGAAGGTCTGGAAACACCATATATTTT. This encodes CASSLTDGRSGNTIYF.

This clonotype appeared a few times. The V call is TRBV12-3 or TRBV12-4, the J call TRBJ2-1, with D possibly TRBD2 on 6 matching bases. The CDR3 consists of 13 residues. V was trimmed by 2 bases and J by 8 bases, leaving 10 bases between them. CDR3 sequence: CASSLLARYEQFF. The DNA of the CDR3 is TGTGCCAGCAGTTTACTAGCGAGATATGAGCAGTTCTTC.

The J gene is TRBJ2-7, the V gene TRBV4-3; tentatively, D is TRBD1 (5 bases). Germline V lookup: CDR1 LGHNA, CDR2 YSLEER. With 3 bases removed from V and 3 bases from J, the gap between germline ends came to 15 bases. The length of the CDR3 is 15 residues. Written as DNA, the CDR3 is TGCGCCAGCAGCCAGGGGCGAAAAAGGGACTACGAGCAGTACTTC. Amino acids: CASSQGRKRDYEQYF.

In its sample, this clonotype was seen a few times. The V and J genes are TRBV6-1 and TRBJ2-3; D gene ambiguous. The CDR3 has 14 residues. V lost 6 bases to trimming and J lost 2 bases, with 12 bases between them. Germline CDR1 reads MNHNS; CDR2 reads SASEGT. This CDR3 is CASRVDLTTDTQYF. CDR3 coding DNA: TGTGCCAGCAGGGTTGACTTGACCACAGATACGCAGTATTTT.